This T cell receptor beta chain was recovered during a study of long-term antiretroviral therapy in people with HIV. Study as a whole: The oldest samples precede the 2015 immediate-ART recommendation by about a decade. Notes on the study in general: HIV repertoire CDR3 lengths ranged less widely than those of controls. Across all time points, the repertoire was dominated by clones that expanded before ART.

Only one count was recorded for this clone. The target antigen is unknown. Germline CDR1 reads SNHLY; CDR2 reads FYNNEI. Trimming took 5 bases from V and 4 from J, leaving 9 bases between them. CDR3 length: 13 amino acids. Sequencing used immunoSEQ v3.0 at survey level. The data were produced by immunoSEQ multiplex PCR, yet TCRdb's version contains in-frame clones alone and is incomplete. The profile shows tens of thousands of clones, approximately 85% of them singletons. The TCR originated in a man younger than 35 with HIV. Sequenced material: unsorted PBMCs, taken around 3.3 years after starting antiretroviral therapy. This chain connects TRBV2 to TRBJ1-3; D perhaps matches TRBD1 (6 bases). This CDR3 reads CASSPDRGNTIYF. For the CDR3, the DNA is TGTGCCAGCAGTCCCGACAGGGGAAACACCATATATTTT. Looking up the rest from reference TRBV2 and TRBJ1-3 gives the full variable domain: EPEVTQTPSHQVTQMGQEVILRCVPISNHLYFYWYRQILGQKVEFLVSFYNNEISEKSEIFDDQFSVERPDGSNFTLKIRSTKLEDSAMYFCASSPDRGNTIYFGEGSWLTVV.